The T cell receptor beta chain described here comes from a study of metastatic and nonmetastatic thyroid tumors. Across the study: A comparison of repertoires was made across blood and tumor or nodule tissue from malignant and benign thyroid patients.

Regarding the study as a whole: The reported finding was significantly higher TCR beta diversity in malignant thyroid tumors relative to benign nodules, in blood and tumor.

Thyroid surgery was performed in patients who had received no treatment beforehand. From germline, CDR1 is MDHEN and CDR2 SYDVKM. V was cut by 1 base and J by 6 bases, with 10 bases left in between. This CDR3 is built from 14 residues. Under the authors' procedure: Differences in CDR3 between clinicopathological groups were drawn on to build a classifier intended to discriminate distant-metastatic papillary thyroid cancer patients. TCRdb recomputed clones from the PCR reads via MiXCR. It is TCRdb's table, rather than the study itself, that gives the V and J calls and clone size. The sample lists some 19,000 clones; about a quarter were seen once. This clone has a handful of counts. Its antigen is as yet unknown.

The receptor's source is a male donor with papillary thyroid cancer or a benign thyroid nodule (not recorded which). Some clones in this sample may be carry-over from other donors' samples. The sequenced sample consisted of blood. The chain employs TRBV28 and TRBJ1-5; possibly TRBD1 for D (5 bases). CDR3 protein: CASSLSWGTQPQHF. The CDR3 DNA is TGTGCCAGCAGTTTATCCTGGGGGACTCAGCCCCAGCATTTT.